This TCR beta chain was found in a study of graft-versus-host responses after intestinal transplantation. Study-level findings and limits: GvH clones occurred in recipient marrow; some first appeared in ileum or blood. Within the allografts of patients who had graft-donor T cell macrochimerism, graft-versus-host to host-versus-graft clonal ratios were high. After transplant, early declines in HvG clones were associated with peak levels of circulating GvH clones.

This CDR3 is built from 16 residues. Germline V CDR1 and CDR2: MGHRA, YSYEKL. Trimming at V came to 1 base and at J to 2 bases, leaving 6 bases not matched to a gene. Worth noting for this clone: Its antigen is as yet unknown.

Clones were sequenced by immunoSEQ multiplex PCR, and TCRdb holds only the in-frame ones, with some missing. This sample has tens of thousands of clones, with 92% found just once. J is TRBJ2-5 and V is TRBV4-1; TRBD2 agrees at 8 bases. The input for sequencing was PBMCs, taken 98 days after intestinal transplantation. The TCR was taken from a human patient who received an intestinal transplant, so some T cells may come from the graft donor. The CDR3 DNA reads TGCGCCAGCAGCCAAGGGGGCAGCGGGGGTCAAGAGACCCAGTACTTC. Its protein is CASSQGGSGGQETQYF.